This TCR beta chain was obtained from a study of metastatic and nonmetastatic thyroid tumors. Overall study context: Across peripheral blood and tumor or nodule tissue samples taken from malignant and benign thyroid patients, the repertoires were compared with one another. General observations from the study: Reportedly, malignant thyroid tumors had significantly higher TCR beta diversity than benign nodules, in blood and tumor.

This clone occurred many times. Its antigen is unknown. Patients were all untreated before their thyroid surgery. With MiXCR, TCRdb called clones anew from the PCR reads. In the table there are roughly 25,000 clones, 20% to 30% of which are singletons. CDR3 length equals 15 residues. V was trimmed by 4 bases and J by 2 bases, leaving 13 bases between them. CDR1 MGHRA and CDR2 YSYEKL come from the germline V gene. V is TRBV4-1 and J is TRBJ2-3; tentative D call: TRBD1 (5 bases). This TCR was sampled from a male donor with papillary thyroid cancer or a benign thyroid nodule (not recorded which). Some clones in this sample may be carry-over from other donors' samples. The sequenced sample consisted of tumor tissue. The CDR3: CASSLDTLNTDTQYF. The CDR3 DNA sequence: TGCGCCAGCAGCCTGGACACCCTCAACACAGATACGCAGTATTTT.